These 32 T cell receptor beta chains were sequenced from one sample in a study of OX40 agonist ivuxolimab in advanced cancers. Sequencing was performed with immunoSEQ multiplex PCR; in TCRdb, only in-frame clones are kept and a portion is missing. The sample has tens of thousands of clones; 90% to 95% are singletons. Sequencing was performed on CD4+ or CD8+ T cells sorted from blood, taken in a trial of the OX40 agonist ivuxolimab. These receptor sequences come from an adult with an advanced solid tumor such as melanoma, head and neck, liver or kidney cancer.

The J gene is TRBJ2-2, the V gene TRBV13; TRBD2 is a possible D gene (7 bases). The V gene's germline CDR1 is PRHDT and CDR2 FYEKMQ (reference sequence). Trimming removed 1 base from V and 1 base from J, with 10 bases in between. This CDR3 contains 16 residues. The CDR3 reads CASSLVGGQNTGELFF. The DNA for the CDR3 is TGTGCCAGCAGCTTAGTCGGGGGGCAGAACACCGGGGAGCTGTTTTTT.

As regards this clone: The junction and the germline gene differ at one end; a read error may be behind it. This chain uses TRBV7-7 with TRBJ2-3; 9 positions match TRBD1. Germline CDR1 and CDR2: SSHAT and FNYEAQ (reference sequence). The CDR3 is made up of 17 amino acids. CDR3 sequence: CASSSALPGQGEHTQYF. The CDR3 region has the DNA TGTGCTAGCAGCTCGGCTCTCCCGGGACAGGGTGAACATACGCAGTATTTT.

For the CDR3, the DNA is TGTGCCAGCAGTTTATTATCTAGCGGGGGTCCCCAGGGGACCCAGTACTTC. This sequence encodes CASSLLSSGGPQGTQYF. This chain uses TRBV27 with TRBJ2-5; 10 bases line up with TRBD2. This CDR3 spans 17 amino acids. Losses at the gene ends were 1 base for V and 7 bases for J; bases not matched to a gene: 12. Germline-derived CDR1 and CDR2 are MNHEY and SMNVEV (reference sequence).

The V gene is TRBV27, the J gene TRBJ2-3, with D tentatively TRBD1 (6 bases). Germline V gene sequence: CDR1 MNHEY, CDR2 SMNVEV (reference sequence). V lost 6 bases and J lost 6, with 10 bases in between. This CDR3 is 12 amino acids long. DNA for the CDR3: TGTGCCAGCAGAGCACAGGGTGATACGCAGTATTTT. It yields the protein CASRAQGDTQYF.

The chain links TRBV18 to TRBJ2-5; the D gene is possibly TRBD1 (5 bases). V gave up 0 bases and J gave up 5 bases, with 16 bases separating them. This CDR3 contains 16 residues. Germline lookup yields CDR1 KGHSH and CDR2 LQKENI. This CDR3 reads CASSPPKPSPGETQYF. In DNA, the CDR3 is TGTGCCAGCTCACCACCTAAGCCTTCTCCAGGGGAGACCCAGTACTTC.

This chain's CDR3 is CASSLAGSSYNEQFF. In DNA form, the CDR3 reads TGTGCCAGCAGCTTAGCTGGAAGCTCCTACAATGAGCAGTTCTTC. The chain uses TRBV7-6 and TRBJ2-1; D remains unclear. V was trimmed by 0 bases and J by 0 bases, leaving 6 bases between them. Per the germline V gene, CDR1 is SGHVS and CDR2 is FNYEAQ. The CDR3 runs 15 residues. The full variable domain, in which reference TRBV7-6 and TRBJ2-1 provide the parts outside the CDR3, is GAGVSQSPRYKVTKRGQDVALRCDPISGHVSLYWYRQALGQGPEFLTYFNYEAQQDKSGLPNDRFSAERPEGSISTLTIQRTEQRDSAMYRCASSLAGSSYNEQFFGPGTRLTVL.

The CDR3 region has the DNA TGTGCCAGCACCACGACAGGGGGAACCGGCCTTCCATACGAGCAGTACTTC. Residues: CASTTTGGTGLPYEQYF. V usage is TRBV28 and J usage is TRBJ2-7, with 9 nucleotides matching TRBD1. CDR1 and CDR2 from the germline V gene are MDHEN and SYDVKM. The junction had 17 bases not matched to a gene; V was cut back by 7 bases and J by 4 bases. The CDR3 is 17 residues long.

The chain carries TRBV5-4 and TRBJ1-2; no clear D gene. Germline CDR1 is SGHNT and CDR2 is YYREEE (reference sequence). This CDR3 comprises 14 residues. V dropped 1 base and J dropped 2 bases, with 9 bases sitting between them. The CDR3 reads CASSLTPGNYGYTF. CDR3 DNA: TGTGCCAGCAGCTTGACGCCAGGAAACTATGGCTACACCTTC.

The chain couples TRBV19 to TRBJ1-2, with TRBD1 matching over 8 bases. CDR1 is LNHDA and CDR2 is SQIVND in the germline V gene (reference sequence). The CDR3 covers 15 residues. Trimming took 5 bases from V and 6 from J; bases not matched to a gene: 11. CDR3 loop: CASSSHPTGADGYTF. The DNA of the CDR3 is TGTGCCAGTAGTTCCCACCCGACAGGGGCGGATGGCTACACCTTC.

CDR3 nucleotides: TGTGCCAGCAGCGACGGACTAGTACTCACCTACGAGCAGTACTTC. Amino acids: CASSDGLVLTYEQYF. The chain recombines TRBV5-4 with TRBJ2-7; 7 bases align to TRBD2. The CDR3 consists of 15 residues. CDR1 SGHNT and CDR2 YYREEE come from the germline V gene (reference sequence). V shed 4 bases, J shed 2 bases, and the junction held 9 bases outside the gene matches.

This clone is a singleton in its sample. The CDR3 sequence is CASSSSPGQGNTGELFF. The CDR3 nucleotides read TGTGCCAGCAGCTCATCCCCGGGACAGGGGAACACCGGGGAGCTGTTTTTT. The rearrangement uses TRBV7-9 and TRBJ2-2, with 9 bases matching TRBD1. The CDR3 is 17 amino acids. Germline assignment: CDR1 SEHNR and CDR2 FQNEAQ (reference sequence). Trimming took 4 bases from V and 1 from J; bases not matched to a gene: 7.

V and J are TRBV9 and TRBJ2-7, with D possibly TRBD2 on 6 matching bases. Germline assignment: CDR1 SGDLS and CDR2 YYNGEE. V was shortened by 0 bases and J by 4 bases, with 11 bases between the two germline ends. This CDR3 has 14 amino acids. The CDR3 bases are TGTGCCAGCAGCGTAGAGGCGGGGCTTTACGAGCAGTACTTC. Translating gives CASSVEAGLYEQYF.

This chain connects TRBV6-5 to TRBJ1-5; TRBD1 agrees at 10 bases. This CDR3 region has 14 residues. J was trimmed by 7 bases and V by 5 bases; bases with no gene match: 5. Per germline, CDR1 MNHEY and CDR2 SVGAGI. This CDR3 reads CASSPGTGVQPQHF. DNA of the CDR3: TGTGCCAGCAGTCCCGGGACAGGGGTCCAGCCCCAGCATTTT.

This chain links TRBV29-1 with TRBJ2-1; D not certain. V was shortened by 5 bases and J by 0 bases, with 14 bases between the two germline ends. Germline V gene data show CDR1 as SQVTM and CDR2 as ANQGSEA. The CDR3 spans 15 residues. In DNA form, the CDR3 reads TGCAGCGTTCCCGAGACACATAGCTCCTACAATGAGCAGTTCTTC. Translated, it gives CSVPETHSSYNEQFF.

This clone was detected once. The rearrangement links TRBV19 to TRBJ2-7; tentative D call: TRBD2 (6 bases). There are 14 residues in the CDR3. Germline V gene lookup returns CDR1 LNHDA and CDR2 SQIVND (reference sequence). Between the trimmed V and J ends, which lost 5 bases and 0 bases, there was a span of 11 bases. CDR3 region: CASSPSSGSYEQYF. The CDR3 nucleotides read TGTGCCAGTAGTCCCAGTAGCGGCTCCTACGAGCAGTACTTC.

CDR3 amino acids: CASSLDGIIRAGGNTEAFF. In DNA form, the CDR3 reads TGTGCCAGCAGCTTAGATGGGATAATCAGAGCGGGAGGGAATACTGAAGCTTTCTTT. The chain links TRBV7-9 to TRBJ1-1; D not certain. Trimming removed 1 base at V and 5 bases at J, with 26 bases between. CDR1 is SEHNR and CDR2 is FQNEAQ in the germline V gene (reference sequence). This CDR3 contains 19 residues.

V usage is TRBV29-1 and J usage is TRBJ1-1, with D uncertain. Per germline, CDR1 SQVTM and CDR2 ANQGSEA. Trimming removed 2 bases from V and 1 base from J, with 5 bases in between. This CDR3 is built from 12 residues. The CDR3 nucleotides are TGCAGCGTTGAAACTGGGAACACTGAAGCTTTCTTT. Protein sequence: CSVETGNTEAFF.

The rearrangement links TRBV29-1 to TRBJ1-4; unclear D gene. CDR3 length equals 11 residues. CDR1 is SQVTM and CDR2 is ANQGSEA in the germline V gene. V dropped 4 bases and J dropped 9 bases, with 9 bases sitting between them. The CDR3 nucleotides are TGCAGCGTTGGGACCGGGCAAAAACTGTTTTTT. It translates to CSVGTGQKLFF.

V is TRBV9 and J is TRBJ1-1; possibly TRBD1 for D (5 bases). The CDR3 has 16 amino acids. V was cut by 2 bases and J by 2 bases, with 16 bases left in between. Germline V lookup: CDR1 SGDLS, CDR2 YYNGEE. The CDR3 DNA reads TGTGCCAGCAGCGTCATGGGATCAGGGTTCAACACTGAAGCTTTCTTT. The encoded protein is CASSVMGSGFNTEAFF.

In this sample, this clone turned up a few times. CDR3 sequence (DNA): TGTGCCAGCAGCTTAGGGGGCGACACGCAGCCCCAGCATTTT. It is translated as CASSLGGDTQPQHF. The rearrangement uses TRBV7-6 and TRBJ1-5; D possibly corresponds to TRBD1 (5 bases). Trimming removed 1 base at V and 7 bases at J, with 11 bases between. The CDR3 spans 14 residues. Germline CDR1 SGHVS, CDR2 FNYEAQ. Drawing the rest from reference TRBV7-6 and TRBJ1-5, the complete variable domain is GAGVSQSPRYKVTKRGQDVALRCDPISGHVSLYWYRQALGQGPEFLTYFNYEAQQDKSGLPNDRFSAERPEGSISTLTIQRTEQRDSAMYRCASSLGGDTQPQHFGDGTRLSIL.

V is TRBV2 and J is TRBJ2-7, with 8 bases lining up with TRBD1. Trimming took 10 bases from V and 3 from J; bases not matched to a gene: 14. Germline V lookup: CDR1 SNHLY, CDR2 FYNNEI. The CDR3 loop spans 15 amino acids. Written as DNA, the CDR3 is TGTGCCACCCTACGAGTTGGGACAGGCCACTACGAGCAGTACTTC. This sequence encodes CATLRVGTGHYEQYF.

The CDR3, as DNA: TGTGCCAGCAGCCCCGTAGCGGGGGGCCCCACAGATACGCAGTATTTT. Its translation: CASSPVAGGPTDTQYF. The J gene is TRBJ2-3, the V gene TRBV7-6; TRBD2 matches 10 bases. J was trimmed by 2 bases and V by 5 bases; bases with no gene match: 7. Germline CDR1 is SGHVS and CDR2 is FNYEAQ. CDR3 length equals 16 residues.

This clone has just one count. J is TRBJ1-1 and V is TRBV10-3; D gene ambiguous. The CDR3 length is 15 residues. CDR1 and CDR2 from the germline V gene are ENHRY and SYGVKD. Deletions cut 2 bases from V and 0 bases from J, with 10 bases between. CDR3 sequence: CAISEGGGVNTEAFF. The CDR3 coding sequence is TGTGCCATCAGTGAGGGCGGCGGAGTGAACACTGAAGCTTTCTTT.

This chain connects TRBV28 to TRBJ2-3; D is tentatively TRBD1 or TRBD2 (5 bases each). The CDR3 totals 17 residues. Trimming removed 1 base at V and 0 bases at J, with 14 bases between. The V gene's germline CDR1 is MDHEN and CDR2 SYDVKM. This CDR3 is CASSLSLLEGSTDTQYF. CDR3 sequence (DNA): TGTGCCAGCAGTTTATCCCTACTAGAGGGGAGCACAGATACGCAGTATTTT.

DNA of the CDR3: TGTGCCAGCAGCCCCCCACTGGGCTTAGCGGGGGGGCTTCCAGATACGCAGTATTTT. It specifies CASSPPLGLAGGLPDTQYF. J is TRBJ2-3 and V is TRBV7-9, with 11 bases identical to TRBD2. CDR1 and CDR2 from the germline V gene are SEHNR and FQNEAQ (reference sequence). The V gene end was trimmed by 5 bases and the J gene end by 4 bases; junction bases not matched to a gene: 17. The CDR3 sequence is 19 residues long.

The rearrangement joins TRBV5-1 to TRBJ1-2, with 11 bases fitting TRBD1. The CDR3 is 15 residues long. V trimming: 0 bases; J trimming: 6 bases; junction bases outside the gene matches: 4. Germline values: CDR1 SGHRS, CDR2 YFSETQ. The CDR3 loop is CASSLDGTGGNGYTF. In nucleotides, the CDR3 is TGCGCCAGCAGCTTGGACGGGACAGGGGGGAATGGCTACACCTTC.

The chain links TRBV6-5 to TRBJ1-1; unclear D gene. There are 15 residues in the CDR3. Trimming stripped 2 bases from V and 3 bases from J, with 13 bases between. Per germline, CDR1 MNHEY and CDR2 SVGAGI. The CDR3 DNA is TGTGCCAGCAGTTACGAAAGGGCCTGGGACACTGAAGCTTTCTTT. Translating gives CASSYERAWDTEAFF.

Only a few counts were recorded for this clone. This chain links TRBV6-4 with TRBJ2-7, with unresolved D. The CDR3 covers 12 residues. V lost 5 bases, J lost 4 bases, and 9 bases lay in between. Germline values: CDR1 MRHNA, CDR2 SNTAGT. CDR3 in DNA: TGTGCCAGCAGTTCGGACGGGTACGAGCAGTACTTC. Translation: CASSSDGYEQYF.

The chain joins TRBV6-1 to TRBJ2-2; tentatively, D is TRBD1 or TRBD2 (6 bases each). The CDR3 spans 15 residues. V gave up 1 base and J gave up 4 bases, with 10 bases separating them. The germline V gene has CDR1 MNHNS and CDR2 SASEGT. The CDR3 region is CASSEVRGATGELFF. CDR3 nucleotides: TGTGCCAGCAGTGAAGTAAGGGGGGCCACCGGGGAGCTGTTTTTT.

The chain combines TRBV7-9 with TRBJ2-7; 7 bases match TRBD1. The junction had 5 bases not matched to a gene; V was cut back by 5 bases and J by 4 bases. The V gene's germline CDR1 is SEHNR and CDR2 FQNEAQ (reference sequence). There are 13 residues in the CDR3. CDR3 sequence reads: CASSIQGSYEQYF. CDR3 nucleotides: TGTGCCAGCAGCATACAGGGGTCGTACGAGCAGTACTTC.

The rearrangement uses TRBV25-1 and TRBJ1-6; no definite D call. Looked up from germline, CDR1 is MGHDK and CDR2 is SYGVNS. Trimming removed 3 bases from V and 7 bases from J, with 7 bases in between. The CDR3 runs to 13 residues. CDR3 bases: TGTGCCAGCAGTGACTCACCCAATTCACCCCTCCACTTT. Translating it yields CASSDSPNSPLHF.

The chain carries TRBV15 and TRBJ1-5; maybe TRBD1 (6 bases). Trimming pared 6 bases from V and 3 bases from J, leaving 9 bases between. This CDR3 is 13 amino acids long. CDR1 LNHNV and CDR2 YYDKDF come from the germline V gene (reference sequence). This chain's CDR3 is CATRGGFNQPQHF. CDR3 DNA: TGTGCCACCAGAGGGGGGTTCAATCAGCCCCAGCATTTT.